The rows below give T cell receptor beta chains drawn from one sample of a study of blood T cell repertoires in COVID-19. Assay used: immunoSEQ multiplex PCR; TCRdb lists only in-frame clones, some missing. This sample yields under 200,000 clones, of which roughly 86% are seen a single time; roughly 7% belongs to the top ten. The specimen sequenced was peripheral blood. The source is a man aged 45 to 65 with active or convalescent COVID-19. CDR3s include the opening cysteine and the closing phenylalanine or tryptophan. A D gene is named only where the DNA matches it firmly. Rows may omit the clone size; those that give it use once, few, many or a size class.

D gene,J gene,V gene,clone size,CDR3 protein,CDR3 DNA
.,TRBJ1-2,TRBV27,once,CASSSRDTATYGYTF,TGTGCCAGCAGTTCCCGGGACACGGCAACCTATGGCTACACCTTC
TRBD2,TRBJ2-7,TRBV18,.,CASSLTSGNNYEQYF,TGTGCCAGCTCACTTACTAGCGGGAACAACTACGAGCAGTACTTC
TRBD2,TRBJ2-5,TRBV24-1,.,CATSEPAGGGETQYF,TGTGCCACCAGTGAACCAGCGGGGGGAGGAGAGACCCAGTACTTC
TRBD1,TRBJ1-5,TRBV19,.,CASTTGTGVNQPQHF,TGTGCCAGTACAACCGGGACAGGGGTCAATCAGCCCCAGCATTTT
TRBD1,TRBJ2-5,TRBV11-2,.,CASSRDPGQGKETQYF,TGTGCCAGCAGCCGAGACCCGGGACAGGGGAAAGAGACCCAGTACTTC
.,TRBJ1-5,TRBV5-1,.,CASRGDGNQPQHF,TGCGCCAGCAGAGGAGACGGCAATCAGCCCCAGCATTTT
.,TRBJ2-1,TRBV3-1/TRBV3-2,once,CASRLDQGSSYNEQFF,TGTGCCAGCAGACTCGACCAGGGGAGCTCCTACAATGAGCAGTTCTTC
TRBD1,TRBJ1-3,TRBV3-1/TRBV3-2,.,CASSQETGERRAGNTIYF,TGTGCCAGCAGCCAAGAGACAGGGGAAAGGAGGGCTGGAAACACCATATATTTT
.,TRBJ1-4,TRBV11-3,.,CASSLGQGNANEKLFF,TGTGCCAGCAGCTTGGGCCAGGGGAACGCTAATGAAAAACTGTTTTTT
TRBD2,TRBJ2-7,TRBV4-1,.,CASSHDSGSAREQYF,TGCGCCAGCAGCCATGATAGCGGGAGCGCGCGGGAGCAGTACTTC
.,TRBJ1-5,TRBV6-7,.,CASSRTPRGGNQPQHF,TGTGCCAGCAGTAGAACTCCCAGGGGAGGCAATCAGCCCCAGCATTTT
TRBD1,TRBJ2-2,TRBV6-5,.,CASRRQGQGGELFF,TGTGCCAGCAGAAGACAGGGACAAGGCGGGGAGCTGTTTTTT
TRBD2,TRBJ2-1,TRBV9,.,CASSVSSGRPRISSYNEQFF,TGTGCCAGCAGCGTGTCTAGCGGGAGACCACGAATCAGCTCCTACAATGAGCAGTTCTTC
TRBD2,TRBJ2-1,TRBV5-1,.,CASCLGGGGGLAGHRSYNEQFF,TGCGCCAGCTGCTTGGGGGGCGGGGGGGGGCTAGCGGGGCACCGCTCCTACAATGAGCAGTTCTTC
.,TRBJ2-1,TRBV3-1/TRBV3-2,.,CASRRGRGYNEQFF,TGTGCCAGCAGACGAGGTAGGGGTTACAATGAGCAGTTCTTC
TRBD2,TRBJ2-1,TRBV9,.,CASSVDPAGGVVLF,TGTGCCAGCAGCGTAGATCCAGCGGGAGGCGTAGTTCTCTTC
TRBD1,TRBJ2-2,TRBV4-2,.,CASSRQGATGELFF,TGTGCCAGCAGCCGACAGGGGGCAACCGGGGAGCTGTTTTTT
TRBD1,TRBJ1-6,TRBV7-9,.,CASSRPRDTGGRDSPLHF,TGTGCCAGCAGTCGTCCTCGGGACACAGGGGGCAGAGATTCACCCCTCCACTTT
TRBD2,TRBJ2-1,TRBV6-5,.,CASSYRIAGDEQFF,TGTGCCAGCAGTTACCGGATAGCGGGAGATGAGCAGTTCTTC
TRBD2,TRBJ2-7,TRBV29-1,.,CSVDVGLASGEQYF,TGCAGCGTGGACGTAGGACTAGCATCCGGCGAGCAGTACTTC
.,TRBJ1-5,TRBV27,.,CASSAQGYSNQPQHF,TGTGCCAGCAGCGCGCAGGGTTATAGCAATCAGCCCCAGCATTTT
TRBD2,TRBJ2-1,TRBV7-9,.,CASSWPGTSGRNEQFF,TGTGCCAGCAGCTGGCCAGGGACTAGCGGGAGAAATGAGCAGTTCTTC
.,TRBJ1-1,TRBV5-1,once,CASSLQGGGYTEAFF,TGCGCCAGCAGCCTCCAGGGCGGGGGTTACACTGAAGCTTTCTTT
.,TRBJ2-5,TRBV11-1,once,CASSLSRAGFGETQYF,TGTGCCAGCAGCTTATCCAGGGCAGGGTTCGGAGAGACCCAGTACTTC
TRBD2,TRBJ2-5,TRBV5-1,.,CASSLAGGEETQYF,TGCGCCAGCAGCTTAGCGGGAGGTGAAGAGACCCAGTACTTC
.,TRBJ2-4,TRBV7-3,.,CASSPGARVAKNIQYF,TGTGCCAGCAGCCCTGGGGCCCGGGTGGCCAAAAACATTCAGTACTTC
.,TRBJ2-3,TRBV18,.,CASSSSDTQYF,TGTGCCAGCTCATCATCAGATACGCAGTATTTT
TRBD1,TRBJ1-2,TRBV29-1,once,CSAGQGSGGYTF,TGCAGCGCGGGACAGGGAAGCGGTGGCTACACCTTC
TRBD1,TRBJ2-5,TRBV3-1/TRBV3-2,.,CASSQRRDSQETQYF,TGTGCCAGCAGCCAGAGAAGGGACAGTCAAGAGACCCAGTACTTC